This is a list of T cell receptor beta chains from one sample in a study of T cells in Graves' hyperthyroidism and ophthalmopathy. TCRdb reanalysed the multiplex PCR reads using MiXCR and keeps one entry per CDR3 protein. Of 660,000 or so distinct CDR3 sequences listed, nearly 45% were seen once; the top ten hold roughly 6.5%. The sample taken for sequencing was peripheral blood or thyroid tissue (not recorded which). Source of these receptors: an adult man with Graves' disease, either hyperthyroidism or ophthalmopathy (not recorded which). Each CDR3 is given with its conserved first and last residue. The order of the fields is D gene, V gene, J gene, clone size, CDR3 protein, CDR3 DNA. D genes are given only for firm matches. Clone size is stated in some rows and not others, as once, few, many or a class when expanded.

.,TRBV19,TRBJ1-5,.,CASSIDRVGDRPQHF,TGTGCCAGTAGTATAGATCGGGTGGGGGATCGGCCCCAGCATTTT
TRBD2,TRBV29-1,TRBJ2-7,.,CSVEEGRPGLAVPYEQYF,TGCAGCGTTGAAGAAGGCCGCCCGGGACTAGCTGTCCCCTACGAGCAGTACTTC
.,TRBV2,TRBJ1-1,.,CASSLTPATAMNTEAFF,TGTGCCAGCAGTTTAACACCCGCGACAGCAATGAACACTGAAGCTTTCTTT
TRBD1,TRBV29-1,TRBJ1-1,few,CSVGTGKSNTEAFF,TGCAGCGTCGGGACAGGGAAGTCGAACACTGAAGCTTTCTTT
TRBD2,TRBV2,TRBJ2-5,.,CAGTGTSGGAQETQYF,TGTGCCGGAACAGGGACTAGCGGGGGGGCCCAAGAGACCCAGTACTTC
TRBD1,TRBV7-2,TRBJ1-1,many,CASSQNRGSRAFF,TGTGCCAGCAGCCAAAACAGGGGAAGTCGGGCTTTCTTT
.,TRBV7-9,TRBJ1-6,.,CASSPHPGRSYNSPLHF,TGTGCCAGCAGCCCCCACCCGGGTCGCTCCTATAATTCACCCCTCCACTTT
.,TRBV7-9,TRBJ2-1,.,CASSSPSVYNEQFF,TGTGCCAGCAGCTCCCCCTCCGTCTACAATGAGCAGTTCTTC
.,TRBV7-2,TRBJ2-5,.,CASSFRGIPETQYF,TGTGCCAGCAGCTTTCGGGGAATCCCGGAGACCCAGTACTTC
.,TRBV2,TRBJ1-4,many,CASSGGEEKLFF,TGTGCCAGCAGTGGAGGGGAAGAAAAACTGTTTTTT
.,TRBV6-5,TRBJ1-5,few,CASSLGAGPSPQHF,TGTGCCAGCAGTCTCGGGGCAGGGCCCTCACCCCAGCATTTT
TRBD1,TRBV7-9,TRBJ1-2,many,CASSHLDRAYGYTF,TGTGCCAGCAGCCACCTGGACAGGGCCTATGGCTACACCTTC
.,TRBV7-8,TRBJ2-5,.,CASSSASETQYF,TGTGCCAGCAGCTCTGCCAGCGAGACCCAGTACTTC
TRBD1,TRBV5-1,TRBJ1-2,.,CASSPEGTVGSYGYTF,TGCGCCAGCAGCCCTGAAGGGACAGTGGGCAGTTATGGCTACACCTTC
TRBD1,TRBV29-1,TRBJ1-5,once,CSRGQNNQPQHF,TGCAGCCGGGGACAGAACAATCAGCCCCAGCATTTT
.,TRBV2,TRBJ2-5,many,CASTASRGRKETQYF,TGTGCCAGCACGGCGAGCAGGGGGAGGAAAGAGACCCAGTACTTC
TRBD1,TRBV29-1,TRBJ2-2,.,CSVRMPGTGAAGELFF,TGCAGCGTTCGCATGCCGGGGACAGGGGCGGCCGGGGAGCTGTTTTTT
.,TRBV10-3,TRBJ1-1,once,CALSSYPNTEAFF,TGTGCCCTCAGCAGTTACCCAAACACTGAAGCTTTCTTT
TRBD1,TRBV2,TRBJ2-5,.,CASSYEGARETQYF,TGTGCCAGCAGTTATGAGGGGGCGCGAGAGACCCAGTACTTC
TRBD2,TRBV19,TRBJ2-7,few,CASSIGRLAGTSYEQYF,TGTGCCAGTAGTATAGGGCGACTAGCGGGGACCTCCTACGAGCAGTACTTC
.,TRBV7-8,TRBJ1-2,.,CASSLAPNNDGYTF,TGTGCCAGCAGCTTAGCGCCGAATAACGATGGCTACACCTTC
.,TRBV20-1,TRBJ2-5,.,CSADTFDFQETQYF,TGCAGCGCTGACACCTTTGATTTCCAAGAGACCCAGTACTTC
.,TRBV2,TRBJ1-5,many,CASSEGRGQPQHF,TGTGCCAGCAGTGAGGGGAGGGGTCAGCCCCAGCATTTT
TRBD1,TRBV10-3,TRBJ1-1,.,CASRGWENTEAFF,TGTGCCAGCAGGGGGTGGGAAAACACTGAAGCTTTCTTT
TRBD2,TRBV2,TRBJ2-2,many,CASSGAGGPNTGELFF,TGTGCCAGCAGTGGAGCGGGAGGGCCGAACACCGGGGAGCTGTTTTTT
TRBD1,TRBV29-1,TRBJ1-6,.,CSDGTGDSPLHF,TGCAGCGACGGTACAGGGGATTCACCCCTCCACTTT
.,TRBV13,TRBJ1-1,.,CASSDTGKYHQNTEAFF,TGTGCCAGCAGCGACACAGGGAAATACCACCAGAACACTGAAGCTTTCTTT
TRBD1,TRBV12-3/TRBV12-4,TRBJ1-1,.,CASSYIPGQKNTEAFF,TGTGCCAGCAGTTATATACCGGGACAGAAGAACACTGAAGCTTTCTTT
.,TRBV9,TRBJ1-6,many,CASSVGGADNSPLHF,TGTGCCAGCAGCGTAGGGGGAGCGGATAATTCACCCCTCCACTTT
TRBD1,TRBV7-8,TRBJ1-2,few,CASRSPTGDGYTF,TGTGCCAGCAGGAGCCCGACAGGGGATGGCTACACCTTC
.,TRBV20-1,TRBJ1-1,many,CSASLGSNTEAFF,TGCAGTGCTAGCCTTGGATCTAACACTGAAGCTTTCTTT
TRBD1,TRBV7-9,TRBJ1-5,.,CASSLSRTGHQHF,TGTGCCAGCAGCTTATCCCGGACAGGGCATCAGCATTTT
.,TRBV30,TRBJ1-2,.,CARGQYNYGYTF,TGTGCCAGAGGACAGTATAACTATGGCTACACCTTC
.,TRBV10-3,TRBJ1-1,.,CASRTRTGLHTEAFF,TGTGCCAGCAGAACCCGAACAGGGTTGCACACTGAAGCTTTCTTT
.,TRBV2,TRBJ1-2,.,CASSPGSHGYTF,TGTGCCAGCAGCCCAGGGAGTCATGGCTACACCTTC
.,TRBV5-1,TRBJ2-2,.,CASSLGRRVGTTGELFF,TGCGCCAGCAGCTTGGGACGAAGGGTAGGAACTACCGGGGAGCTGTTTTTT
TRBD2,TRBV20-1,TRBJ2-7,.,CSATGVAGAEQYF,TGCAGTGCAACCGGGGTAGCGGGGGCCGAGCAGTACTTC
.,TRBV7-2,TRBJ2-7,.,CASSLATAGTYEQYF,TGTGCCAGCAGCTTAGCGACGGCCGGGACCTACGAGCAGTACTTC
TRBD2,TRBV7-8,TRBJ2-5,.,CANSWDLAGEQETQYF,TGTGCCAACAGCTGGGACCTAGCGGGGGAACAAGAGACCCAGTACTTC
.,TRBV25-1,TRBJ1-1,.,CASSDTGFGEAFF,TGTGCCAGCAGTGACACAGGGTTCGGCGAAGCTTTCTTT
.,TRBV14,TRBJ1-6,many,CASSPGTSNSPLHF,TGTGCCAGCAGCCCTGGGACTTCGAATTCACCCCTCCACTTT
TRBD1,TRBV10-3,TRBJ1-3,many,CAIGTVSSGNTIYF,TGTGCCATCGGGACAGTGAGCTCTGGAAACACCATATATTTT
.,TRBV7-9,TRBJ1-3,.,CASSRGGPVNTIYF,TGTGCCAGCAGCAGGGGCGGCCCAGTGAACACCATATATTTT
.,TRBV29-1,TRBJ1-3,once,CSPQNTIYF,TGCAGCCCTCAGAACACCATATATTTT